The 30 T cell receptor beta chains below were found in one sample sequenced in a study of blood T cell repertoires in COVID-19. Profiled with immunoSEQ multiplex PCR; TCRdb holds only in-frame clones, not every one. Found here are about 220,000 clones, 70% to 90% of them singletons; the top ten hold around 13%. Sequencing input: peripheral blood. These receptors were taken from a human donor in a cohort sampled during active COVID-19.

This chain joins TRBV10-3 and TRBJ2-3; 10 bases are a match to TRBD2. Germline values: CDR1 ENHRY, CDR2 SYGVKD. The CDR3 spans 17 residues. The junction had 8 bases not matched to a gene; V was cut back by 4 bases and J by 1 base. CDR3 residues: CAISVGGGTSGTDTQYF. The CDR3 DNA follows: TGTGCCATCAGTGTGGGAGGGGGGACTAGCGGCACAGATACGCAGTATTTT.

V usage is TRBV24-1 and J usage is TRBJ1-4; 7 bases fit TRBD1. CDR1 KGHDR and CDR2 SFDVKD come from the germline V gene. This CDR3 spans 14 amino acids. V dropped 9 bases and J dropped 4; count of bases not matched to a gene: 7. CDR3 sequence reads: CATLPGQHNEKLFF. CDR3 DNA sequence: TGTGCCACCCTTCCGGGACAGCATAATGAAAAACTGTTTTTT.

The chain's CDR3 is CATSRVGQSTDTQYF. The CDR3 DNA follows: TGTGCCACCAGCAGAGTGGGGCAGAGCACAGATACGCAGTATTTT. This rearrangement joins TRBV15 to TRBJ2-3; the D gene is possibly TRBD1 (5 bases). The CDR3 loop spans 15 amino acids. V was pared by 1 base and J by 0 bases, with 8 bases between. Per germline, CDR1 LNHNV and CDR2 YYDKDF (reference sequence).

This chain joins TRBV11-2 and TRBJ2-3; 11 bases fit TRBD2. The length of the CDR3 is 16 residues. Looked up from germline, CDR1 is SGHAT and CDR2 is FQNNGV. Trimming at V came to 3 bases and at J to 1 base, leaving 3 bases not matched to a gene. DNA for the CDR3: TGTGCCAGCAGCTTTACTAGCGGGAGTCGCACAGATACGCAGTATTTT. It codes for CASSFTSGSRTDTQYF.

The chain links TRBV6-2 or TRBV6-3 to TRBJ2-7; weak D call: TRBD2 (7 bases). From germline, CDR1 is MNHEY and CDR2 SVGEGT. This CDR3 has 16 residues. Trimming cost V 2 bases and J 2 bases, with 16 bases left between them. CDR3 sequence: CASSYPPGGLTYEQYF. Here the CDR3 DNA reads TGTGCCAGCAGTTACCCCCCCGGGGGGCTTACCTACGAGCAGTACTTC.

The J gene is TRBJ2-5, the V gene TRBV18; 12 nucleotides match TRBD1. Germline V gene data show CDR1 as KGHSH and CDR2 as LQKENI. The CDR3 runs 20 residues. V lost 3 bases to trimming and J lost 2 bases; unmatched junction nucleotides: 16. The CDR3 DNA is TGTGCCAGCTCACCTTTCCTCACTGGGACAGGGGGCTTAAGGCAAGAGACCCAGTACTTC. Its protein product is CASSPFLTGTGGLRQETQYF.

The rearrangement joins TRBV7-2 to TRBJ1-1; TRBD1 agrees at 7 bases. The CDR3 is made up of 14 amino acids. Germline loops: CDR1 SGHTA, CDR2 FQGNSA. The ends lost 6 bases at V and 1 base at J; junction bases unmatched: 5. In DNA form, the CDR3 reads TGTGCCAGCAGTTACGACAGGGCGAACACTGAAGCTTTCTTT. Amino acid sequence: CASSYDRANTEAFF.

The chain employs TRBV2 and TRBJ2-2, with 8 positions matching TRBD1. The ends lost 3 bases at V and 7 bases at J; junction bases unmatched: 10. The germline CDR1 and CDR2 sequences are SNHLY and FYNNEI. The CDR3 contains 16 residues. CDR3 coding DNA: TGTGCCAGCAGTGACCGGACAGGGAGTCTGGTCGGGGAGCTGTTTTTT. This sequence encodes CASSDRTGSLVGELFF.

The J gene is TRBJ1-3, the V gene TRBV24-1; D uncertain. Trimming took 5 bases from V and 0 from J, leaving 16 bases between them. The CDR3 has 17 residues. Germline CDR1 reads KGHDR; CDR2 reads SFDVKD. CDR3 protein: CATSASREAASGNTIYF. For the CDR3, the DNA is TGTGCCACCAGTGCCTCACGGGAGGCAGCCTCTGGAAACACCATATATTTT.

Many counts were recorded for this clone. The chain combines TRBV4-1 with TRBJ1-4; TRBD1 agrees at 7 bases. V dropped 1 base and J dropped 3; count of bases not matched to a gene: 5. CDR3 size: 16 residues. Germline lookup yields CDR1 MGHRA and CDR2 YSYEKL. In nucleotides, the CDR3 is TGCGCCAGCAGCCAAGGCCCTCAGGGGGCTAATGAAAAACTGTTTTTT. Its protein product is CASSQGPQGANEKLFF.

CDR3 residues: CASSIQTGNSYNEQFF. CDR3 in DNA: TGTGCCAGTAGTATCCAGACAGGGAACTCCTACAATGAGCAGTTCTTC. The rearrangement links TRBV19 to TRBJ2-1; the match to TRBD1 covers 7 bases. J lost 0 bases, V lost 3 bases, and 5 bases had no gene match. CDR1 LNHDA and CDR2 SQIVND come from the germline V gene (reference sequence). The CDR3 has 16 amino acids.

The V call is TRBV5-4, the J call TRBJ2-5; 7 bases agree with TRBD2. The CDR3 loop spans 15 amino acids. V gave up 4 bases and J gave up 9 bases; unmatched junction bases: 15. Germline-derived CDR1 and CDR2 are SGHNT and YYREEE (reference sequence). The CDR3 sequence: CASSPQAGEPGAQYF. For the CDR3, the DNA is TGTGCCAGCAGCCCTCAGGCGGGAGAACCTGGGGCCCAGTACTTC.

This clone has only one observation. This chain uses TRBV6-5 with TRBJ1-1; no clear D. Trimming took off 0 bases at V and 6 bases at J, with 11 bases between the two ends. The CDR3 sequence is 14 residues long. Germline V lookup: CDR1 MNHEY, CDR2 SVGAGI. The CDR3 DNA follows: TGTGCCAGCAGTTACTCGGAGGAGGGTTCTGAAGCTTTCTTT. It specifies CASSYSEEGSEAFF.

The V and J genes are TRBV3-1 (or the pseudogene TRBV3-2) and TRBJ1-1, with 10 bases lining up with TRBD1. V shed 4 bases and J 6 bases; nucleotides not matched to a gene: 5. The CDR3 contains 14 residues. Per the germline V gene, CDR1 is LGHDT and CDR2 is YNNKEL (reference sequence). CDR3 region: CASSPRDRGAEAFF. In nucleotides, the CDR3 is TGTGCCAGCAGCCCCAGGGACAGGGGCGCTGAAGCTTTCTTT.

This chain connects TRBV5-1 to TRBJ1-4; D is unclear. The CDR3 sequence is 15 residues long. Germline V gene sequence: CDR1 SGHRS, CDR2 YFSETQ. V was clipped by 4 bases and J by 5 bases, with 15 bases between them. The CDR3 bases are TGCGCCAGCAGCACTACCTCGGGTCAGAATGAAAAACTGTTTTTT. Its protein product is CASSTTSGQNEKLFF.

CDR3: CSVEAGRGTDTQYF. In nucleotides, the CDR3 is TGCAGCGTTGAGGCCGGGAGGGGCACAGATACGCAGTATTTT. V gene TRBV29-1 combines with J gene TRBJ2-3; TRBD2 aligns across 8 bases. The CDR3 consists of 14 residues. Germline V gene lookup returns CDR1 SQVTM and CDR2 ANQGSEA. V shed 3 bases and J 1 base; nucleotides not matched to a gene: 3.

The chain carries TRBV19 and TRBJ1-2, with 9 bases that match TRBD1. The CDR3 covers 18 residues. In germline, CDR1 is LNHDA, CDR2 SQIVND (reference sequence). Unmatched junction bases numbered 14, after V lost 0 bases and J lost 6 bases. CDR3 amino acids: CASSIDLRRDRAGNGYTF. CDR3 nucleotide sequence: TGTGCCAGTAGTATAGATCTCCGGCGGGACAGGGCGGGGAATGGCTACACCTTC.

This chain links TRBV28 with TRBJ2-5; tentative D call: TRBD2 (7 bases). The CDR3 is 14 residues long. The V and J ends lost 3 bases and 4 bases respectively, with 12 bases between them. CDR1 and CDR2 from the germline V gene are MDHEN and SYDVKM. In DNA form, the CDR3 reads TGTGCCAGCAGTTTGAAGGGGGGGCCAGAGACCCAGTACTTC. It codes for CASSLKGGPETQYF.

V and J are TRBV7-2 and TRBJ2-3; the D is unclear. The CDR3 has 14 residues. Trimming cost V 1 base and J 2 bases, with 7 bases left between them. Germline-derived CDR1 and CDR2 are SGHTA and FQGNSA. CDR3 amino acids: CASSLDDFTDTQYF. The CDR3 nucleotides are TGTGCCAGCAGCTTAGACGACTTCACAGATACGCAGTATTTT.

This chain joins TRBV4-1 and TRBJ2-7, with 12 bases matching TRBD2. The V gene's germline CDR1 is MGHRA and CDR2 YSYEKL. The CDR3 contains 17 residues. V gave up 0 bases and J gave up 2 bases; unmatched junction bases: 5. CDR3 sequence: CASSQDSGLAGTYEQYF. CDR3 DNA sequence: TGCGCCAGCAGCCAAGATAGTGGACTAGCGGGAACCTACGAGCAGTACTTC.

CDR3 sequence (DNA): TGTGCCAGCAGCCAAGGGACAGGGGGCCAGAGGGCAGAGACCCAGTACTTC. Its translation: CASSQGTGGQRAETQYF. The gene calls are TRBV3-1 (or the pseudogene TRBV3-2) and TRBJ2-5; 11 nucleotides agree with TRBD1. The CDR3 is 17 residues long. Germline assignment: CDR1 LGHDT and CDR2 YNNKEL (reference sequence). With 1 base clipped from V and 4 bases from J, the junction kept 8 bases outside the gene matches.

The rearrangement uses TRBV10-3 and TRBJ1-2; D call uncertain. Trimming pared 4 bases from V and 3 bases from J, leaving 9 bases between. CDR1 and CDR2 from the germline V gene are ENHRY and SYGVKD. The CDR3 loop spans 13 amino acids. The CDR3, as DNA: TGTGCCATCAGTGTTAACAACGACTATGGCTACACCTTC. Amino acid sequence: CAISVNNDYGYTF.

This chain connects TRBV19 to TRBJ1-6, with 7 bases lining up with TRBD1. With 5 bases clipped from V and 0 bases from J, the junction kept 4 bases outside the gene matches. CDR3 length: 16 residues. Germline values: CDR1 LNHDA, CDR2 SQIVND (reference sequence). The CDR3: CASSETGSSYNSPLHF. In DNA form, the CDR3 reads TGTGCCAGTAGTGAGACAGGGAGCTCCTATAATTCACCCCTCCACTTT.

The CDR3 coding sequence is TGTGCCAGCAGTAAGGACAGGGGATCCTACGAGCAGTACTTC. Protein product: CASSKDRGSYEQYF. The chain links TRBV6-5 to TRBJ2-7, with 9 positions matching TRBD1. Per the germline V gene, CDR1 is MNHEY and CDR2 is SVGAGI. The CDR3 has 14 residues. V lost 5 bases to trimming and J lost 1 base; unmatched junction nucleotides: 3.

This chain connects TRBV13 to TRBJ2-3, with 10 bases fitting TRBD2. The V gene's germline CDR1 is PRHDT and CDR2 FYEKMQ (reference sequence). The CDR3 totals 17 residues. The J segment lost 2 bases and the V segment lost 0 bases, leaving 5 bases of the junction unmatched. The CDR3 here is CASSLGPGLAVTDTQYF. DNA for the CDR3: TGTGCCAGCAGCTTAGGCCCCGGACTAGCGGTCACAGATACGCAGTATTTT. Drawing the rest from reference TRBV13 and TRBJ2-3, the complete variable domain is AAGVIQSPRHLIKEKRETATLKCYPIPRHDTVYWYQQGPGQDPQFLISFYEKMQSDKGSIPDRFSAQQFSDYHSELNMSSLELGDSALYFCASSLGPGLAVTDTQYFGPGTRLTVL.

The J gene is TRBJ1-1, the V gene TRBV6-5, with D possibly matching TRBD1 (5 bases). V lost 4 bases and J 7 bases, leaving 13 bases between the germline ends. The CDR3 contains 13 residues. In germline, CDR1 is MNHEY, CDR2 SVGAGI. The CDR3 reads CASSSTRQSEAFF. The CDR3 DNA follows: TGTGCCAGCAGTTCGACTCGACAGAGTGAAGCTTTCTTT.

CDR3 in amino acids: CASSLAGQHNEQFF. In DNA form, the CDR3 reads TGTGCCAGCAGCTTAGCGGGACAACACAATGAGCAGTTCTTC. This sequence joins TRBV7-2 and TRBJ2-1, with D tentatively TRBD1 (6 bases). The ends were cut back, 0 bases at V and 5 bases at J, with 8 bases in the middle. The germline V gene has CDR1 SGHTA and CDR2 FQGNSA. The CDR3 sequence is 14 residues long.

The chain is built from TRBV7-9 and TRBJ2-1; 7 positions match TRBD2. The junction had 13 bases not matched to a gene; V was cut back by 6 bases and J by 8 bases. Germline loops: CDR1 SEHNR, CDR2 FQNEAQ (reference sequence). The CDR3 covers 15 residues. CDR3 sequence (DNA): TGTGCCAGCAGTATTCCGGGCGGGAGAAAGGATGAGCAGTTCTTC. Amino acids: CASSIPGGRKDEQFF.

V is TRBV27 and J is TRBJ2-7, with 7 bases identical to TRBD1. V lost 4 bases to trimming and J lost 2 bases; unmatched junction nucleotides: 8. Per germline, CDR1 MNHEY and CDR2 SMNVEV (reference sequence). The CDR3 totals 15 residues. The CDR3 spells CASSSFPGQTYEQYF. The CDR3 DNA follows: TGTGCCAGCAGTTCATTCCCGGGACAGACCTACGAGCAGTACTTC.

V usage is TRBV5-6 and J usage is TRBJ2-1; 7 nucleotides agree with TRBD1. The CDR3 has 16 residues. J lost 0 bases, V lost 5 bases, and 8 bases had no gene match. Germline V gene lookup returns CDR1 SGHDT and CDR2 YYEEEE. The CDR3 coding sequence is TGTGCCAGCAGTGCACCGGGACAGAGCTCCTACAATGAGCAGTTCTTC. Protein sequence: CASSAPGQSSYNEQFF.